What follows describes a single T cell receptor beta chain. This sample is drawn from a study of blood T cell repertoires in COVID-19. Assay: immunoSEQ multiplex PCR; the TCRdb copy retains only in-frame clones and omits some. Among about 120,000 clones, 82% were seen once, and the ten largest hold approximately 4.9%. The TCR was taken from a woman in her 70s with acute or convalescent COVID-19. The sample was peripheral blood.

The CDR3 reads CASSVQALEAFF. In nucleotides, the CDR3 is TGTGCCAGCAGCGTCCAAGCGCTTGAAGCTTTCTTT. This chain uses TRBV11-2 with TRBJ1-1, with no clear D. V lost 5 bases, J lost 7 bases, and 11 bases lay in between. Germline V gene data show CDR1 as SGHAT and CDR2 as FQNNGV. The CDR3 is made up of 12 amino acids.